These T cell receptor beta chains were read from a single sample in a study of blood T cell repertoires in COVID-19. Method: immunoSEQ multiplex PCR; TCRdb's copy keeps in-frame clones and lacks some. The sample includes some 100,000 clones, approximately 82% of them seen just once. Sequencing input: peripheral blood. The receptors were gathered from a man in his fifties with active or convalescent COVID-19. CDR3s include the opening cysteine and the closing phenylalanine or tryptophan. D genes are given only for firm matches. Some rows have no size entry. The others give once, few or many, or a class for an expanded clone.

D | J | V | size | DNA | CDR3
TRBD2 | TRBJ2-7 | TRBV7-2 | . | TGTGCCAGCAGCTTAGTAGCGGGGGTCTCCTACGAGCAGTACTTC | CASSLVAGVSYEQYF
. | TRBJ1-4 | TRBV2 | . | TGTGCCAGCAGAGTTGGCCAGACTGGTGAAAAACTGTTTTTT | CASRVGQTGEKLFF
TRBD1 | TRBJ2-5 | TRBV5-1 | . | TGCGCCAGCAGCTTCCAGGGGGTCGGAGAGGAGACCCAGTACTTC | CASSFQGVGEETQYF
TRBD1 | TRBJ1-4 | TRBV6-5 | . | TGTGCCAGCAGGCGGACAGGGAAGGAAAAACTGTTTTTT | CASRRTGKEKLFF
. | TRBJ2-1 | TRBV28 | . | TGTGCCAGCAGTTTAGGGGGGATAACCTACAATGAGCAGTTCTTC | CASSLGGITYNEQFF
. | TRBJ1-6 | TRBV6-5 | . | TGTGCCACCGGGAGTTTTTCACCCCTCCACTTT | CATGSFSPLHF
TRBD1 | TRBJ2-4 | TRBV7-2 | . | TGTGCCAGCAGCTTAGCGAGTGGACAGGGCGAAAACATTCAGTACTTC | CASSLASGQGENIQYF
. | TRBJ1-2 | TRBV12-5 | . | TGTGCTAGTGGGGTACCGCAGTGGTATGGCTACACCTTC | CASGVPQWYGYTF
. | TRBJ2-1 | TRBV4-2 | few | TGTGCCAGCAGCCCTCGGACTCAAACTTACAATGAGCAGTTCTTC | CASSPRTQTYNEQFF
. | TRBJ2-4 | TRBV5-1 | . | TGCGCCAGCAGCTTGGGTGAGGGGGTTGCGAACATTCAGTACTTC | CASSLGEGVANIQYF
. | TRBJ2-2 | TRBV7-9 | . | TGTGCCAGCAGCCCCCGGATGGAGGACGGGGAGCTGTTTTTT | CASSPRMEDGELFF
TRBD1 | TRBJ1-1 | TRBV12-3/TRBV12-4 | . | TGTGCCAGCAGTAGACAGGGGAGTACTGAAGCTTTCTTT | CASSRQGSTEAFF
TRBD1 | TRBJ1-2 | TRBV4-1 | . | TGCGCCAGCAGCCGATTCACAGGGGGCGGCTATGGCTACACCTTC | CASSRFTGGGYGYTF
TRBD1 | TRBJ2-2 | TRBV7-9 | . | TGTGCCAGCAGCTTAGGTGGAGGACAGGGCTGGGACACCGGGGAGCTGTTTTTT | CASSLGGGQGWDTGELFF
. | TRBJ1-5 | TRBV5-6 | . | TGTGCCAGCAGCCTTAAGGCAGGGCTCAATCAGCCCCAGCATTTT | CASSLKAGLNQPQHF
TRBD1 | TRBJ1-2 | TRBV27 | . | TGTGCCAGCAGTTACGGGACAGGGGAGAGTTTTGGCTACACCTTC | CASSYGTGESFGYTF
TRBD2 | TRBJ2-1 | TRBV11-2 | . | TGTGCCAGCAGCATCTCCCTAGCGGGGGGGGCGGGCTATGAGCAGTTCTTC | CASSISLAGGAGYEQFF
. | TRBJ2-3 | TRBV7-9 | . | TGTGCCAGCAGCCCCCGAGGACAGTTAGTAGATACGCAGTATTTT | CASSPRGQLVDTQYF
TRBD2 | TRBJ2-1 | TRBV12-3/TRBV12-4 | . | TGTGCCAGCAGTTCAACTAGCGTCAATGAGCAGTTCTTC | CASSSTSVNEQFF
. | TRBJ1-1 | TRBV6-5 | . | TGTGCCAGCTGGGCAGGGCCTCTCCCTGAAGCTTTCTTT | CASWAGPLPEAFF
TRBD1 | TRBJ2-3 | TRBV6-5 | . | TGTGCCAGCACCTTGACAGGGGAAACAGATACGCAGTATTTT | CASTLTGETDTQYF
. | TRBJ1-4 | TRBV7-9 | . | TGTGCCAGCAGCATCGACTTTGGGGAAAAACTGTTTTTT | CASSIDFGEKLFF
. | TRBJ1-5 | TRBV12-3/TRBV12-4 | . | TGTGCCAGCAGTTTATCCGATCAGCCCCAGCATTTT | CASSLSDQPQHF
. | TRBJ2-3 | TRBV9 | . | TGTGCCAGCAGCGTAGCAGTGTCGGGGGATACGCAGTATTTT | CASSVAVSGDTQYF
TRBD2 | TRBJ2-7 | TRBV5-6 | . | TGTGCCAGCAGCTTGGGACTAGCGGGGGCCCGGGAGACCTACGAGCAGTACTTC | CASSLGLAGARETYEQYF
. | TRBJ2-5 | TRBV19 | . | TGTGCCAGTAAACCACGCGGCTATACAGAGACCCAGTACTTC | CASKPRGYTETQYF
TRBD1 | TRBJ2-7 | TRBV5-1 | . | TGCGCCAGCAGCCGGACAGGGGCCCAAATACTGAGCTCCTACGAGCAGTACTTC | CASSRTGAQILSSYEQYF
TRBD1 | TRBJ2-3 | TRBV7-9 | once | TGTGCCAGCAGCTTAAATCACGGACAGGGCACAGATACGCAGTATTTT | CASSLNHGQGTDTQYF